Sequencing of this T cell receptor beta chain was carried out in a study of cytomegalovirus exposure and HLA in healthy donors. Findings and limits, study-wide: Earlier findings revealed that most TCR beta V segments proved productive either about 90% or about 30% of the time.

Concerning this clone itself: What it binds is not known.

PCR employed 60 Vbeta and 13 Jbeta primers. Clones were read by immunoSEQ multiplex PCR, and TCRdb kept only the in-frame ones, dropping some. There are approximately 150,000 clones in the sample; around three quarters occur only once, and approximately 3% lies in the top ten. Germline V gene data show CDR1 as MDHEN and CDR2 as SYDVKM. V shed 6 bases and J 0 bases; nucleotides not matched to a gene: 7. CDR3 length: 16 amino acids. This clonotype was sampled from a male donor in good health and CMV-seronegative. This chain links TRBV28 with TRBJ1-5; 8 nucleotides align to TRBD1. The sequenced material came from PBMCs. The CDR3 here is CASSLDRGFSNQPQHF. The CDR3 DNA is TGTGCCAGCAGCCTCGACAGGGGCTTTAGCAATCAGCCCCAGCATTTT.